This entry features one T cell receptor (beta chain) sequence. This sample stems from a study of patients and donors after allogeneic stem cell transplantation. Trimming took 4 bases from V and 3 from J, leaving 19 bases between them. CDR3 length: 16 residues. Per the germline V gene, CDR1 is SGHRS and CDR2 is YFSETQ. TCRdb re-called the RT-PCR reads with MiXCR, one entry per CDR3 protein. The sample holds 190,000 or so distinct CDR3 sequences, 35% to 45% seen once. The chain joins TRBV5-1 to TRBJ1-2, with D maybe TRBD1 (6 bases). Sequences were obtained from blood, either unsorted or a sorted T cell fraction (not recorded which). The receptor comes from a human donor who was either an allogeneic HSCT recipient or a stem cell or donor lymphocyte infusion donor (not recorded which). It is not recorded whose cells these are; they may come from a transplant donor. The CDR3 DNA reads as TGCGCCAGCAGCATCCCTCTGACAGGTGGGGACTATGGCTACACCTTC. Amino acid sequence: CASSIPLTGGDYGYTF.